The 5 T cell receptor beta chains below all came from one sample that was sequenced in a study of blood T cell repertoires in COVID-19. Generated by immunoSEQ multiplex PCR, the TCRdb table keeps only in-frame clones and is missing some. This table has tens of thousands of clones, around four fifths appearing once. The source material was peripheral blood. Receptors were obtained from a woman aged 80 or over with acute or convalescent COVID-19.

The CDR3 DNA reads TGTGCCAGCAGCCCCGTCCAGGCGGGGGCCCTTCGTGAGCAGTTCTTC. Translation gives CASSPVQAGALREQFF. The chain has TRBV7-3 and TRBJ2-1; D perhaps matches TRBD2 (7 bases). The CDR3 is made up of 16 amino acids. Trimming took off 5 bases at V and 9 bases at J, with 23 bases between the two ends. Germline assignment: CDR1 SGHTA and CDR2 FQGTGA.

This clone appeared once. This chain's CDR3 is CASSQGRGGYTF. The DNA for the CDR3 is TGTGCCAGCAGCCAAGGGAGGGGAGGCTACACCTTC. This chain uses TRBV3-1 (or the pseudogene TRBV3-2) with TRBJ1-2; D might be TRBD1 (5 bases). CDR1 and CDR2 from the germline V gene are LGHDT and YNNKEL (reference sequence). CDR3 length: 12 residues. Trimming pared 1 base from V and 8 bases from J, leaving 8 bases between.

The chain recombines TRBV11-2 with TRBJ2-1; TRBD1 is a possible D gene (6 bases). Germline V gene data show CDR1 as SGHAT and CDR2 as FQNNGV. CDR3 length: 14 residues. Trimming pared 1 base from V and 8 bases from J, leaving 12 bases between. Here the CDR3 reads CASSLVQGWDEQFF. The CDR3 DNA reads as TGTGCCAGCAGCTTAGTACAGGGTTGGGATGAGCAGTTCTTC.

This chain links TRBV10-1 with TRBJ1-2; the D is unclear. Germline V gene data show CDR1 as WNHNN and CDR2 as SYGVQD (reference sequence). Trimming removed 3 bases from V and 1 base from J, with 3 bases in between. The CDR3 loop spans 12 amino acids. The CDR3 protein is CASSDLNYGYTF. The CDR3 nucleotides are TGCGCCAGCAGTGACCTTAACTATGGCTACACCTTC.

This sequence joins TRBV19 and TRBJ1-4; D possibly corresponds to TRBD1 (5 bases). Per germline, CDR1 LNHDA and CDR2 SQIVND (reference sequence). The CDR3 has 14 amino acids. The V and J ends lost 5 bases and 3 bases respectively, with 10 bases between them. The CDR3 spells CASSPGVSNEKLFF. The CDR3 DNA follows: TGTGCCAGTAGTCCGGGGGTCTCTAATGAAAAACTGTTTTTT.